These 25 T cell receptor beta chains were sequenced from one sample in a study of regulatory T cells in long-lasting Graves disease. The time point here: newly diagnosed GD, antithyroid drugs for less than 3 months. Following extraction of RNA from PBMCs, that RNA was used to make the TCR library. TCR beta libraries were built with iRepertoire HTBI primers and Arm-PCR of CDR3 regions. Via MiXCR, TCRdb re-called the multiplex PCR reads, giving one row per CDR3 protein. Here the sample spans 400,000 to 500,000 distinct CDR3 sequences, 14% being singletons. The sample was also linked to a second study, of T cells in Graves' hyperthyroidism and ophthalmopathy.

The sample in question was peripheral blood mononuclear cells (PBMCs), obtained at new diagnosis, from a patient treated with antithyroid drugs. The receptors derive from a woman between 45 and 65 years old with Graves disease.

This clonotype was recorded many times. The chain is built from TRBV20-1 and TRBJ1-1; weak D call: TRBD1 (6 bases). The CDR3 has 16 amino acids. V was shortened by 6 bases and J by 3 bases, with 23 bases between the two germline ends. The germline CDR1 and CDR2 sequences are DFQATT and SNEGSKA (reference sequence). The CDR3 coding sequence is TGCAGTGCATTAACAGGGACGAAGGTAGGCGACACTGAAGCTTTCTTT. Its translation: CSALTGTKVGDTEAFF.

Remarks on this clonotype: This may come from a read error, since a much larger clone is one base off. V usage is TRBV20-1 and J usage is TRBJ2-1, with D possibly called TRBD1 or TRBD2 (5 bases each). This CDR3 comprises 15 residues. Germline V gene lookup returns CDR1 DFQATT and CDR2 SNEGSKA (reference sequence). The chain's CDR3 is CSARDRIRSYHEQFF. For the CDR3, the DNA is TGCAGTGCAAGGGACCGGATACGCTCCTACCATGAGCAGTTCTTC.

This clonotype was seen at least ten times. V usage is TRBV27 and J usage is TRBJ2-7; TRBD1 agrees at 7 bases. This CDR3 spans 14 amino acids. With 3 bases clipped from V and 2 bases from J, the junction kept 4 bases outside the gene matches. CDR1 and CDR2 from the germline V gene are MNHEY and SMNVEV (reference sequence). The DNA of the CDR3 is TGTGCCAGCAGTTTCGGACAGGTGCCCTACGAGCAGTACTTC. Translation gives CASSFGQVPYEQYF.

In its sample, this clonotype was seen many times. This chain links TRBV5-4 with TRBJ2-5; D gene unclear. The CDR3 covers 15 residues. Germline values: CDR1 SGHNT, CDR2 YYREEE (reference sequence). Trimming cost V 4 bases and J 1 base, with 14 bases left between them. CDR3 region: CASSVKRAFQETQYF. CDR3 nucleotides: TGTGCCAGCAGCGTCAAAAGGGCTTTCCAAGAGACCCAGTACTTC.

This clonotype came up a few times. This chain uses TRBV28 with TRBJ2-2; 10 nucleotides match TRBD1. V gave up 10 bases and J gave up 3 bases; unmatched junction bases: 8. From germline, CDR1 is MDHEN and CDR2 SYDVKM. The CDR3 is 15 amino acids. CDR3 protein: CATATDRGYTGELFF. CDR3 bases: TGTGCCACCGCCACGGACAGGGGGTACACCGGGGAGCTGTTTTTT.

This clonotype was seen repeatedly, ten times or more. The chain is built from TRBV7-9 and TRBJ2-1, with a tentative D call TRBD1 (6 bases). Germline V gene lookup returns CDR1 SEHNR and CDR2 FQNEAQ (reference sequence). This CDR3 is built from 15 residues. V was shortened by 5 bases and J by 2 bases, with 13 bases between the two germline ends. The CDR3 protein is CASSLPGHAYNEQFF. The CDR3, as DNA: TGTGCCAGCAGCCTACCGGGACATGCCTACAATGAGCAGTTCTTC.

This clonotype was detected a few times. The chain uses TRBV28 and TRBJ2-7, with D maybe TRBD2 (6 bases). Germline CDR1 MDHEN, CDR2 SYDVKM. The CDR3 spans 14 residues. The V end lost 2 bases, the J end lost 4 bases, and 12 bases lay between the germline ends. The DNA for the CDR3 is TGTGCCAGCAGTTTAGGGGGGAGAAGGTACGAGCAGTACTTC. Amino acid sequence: CASSLGGRRYEQYF.

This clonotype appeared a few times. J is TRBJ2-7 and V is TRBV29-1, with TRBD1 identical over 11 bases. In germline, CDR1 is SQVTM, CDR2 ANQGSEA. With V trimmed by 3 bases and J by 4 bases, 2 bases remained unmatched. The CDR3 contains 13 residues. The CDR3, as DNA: TGCAGCGTTGACGGGACAGGGGGTTACGAGCAGTACTTC. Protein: CSVDGTGGYEQYF.

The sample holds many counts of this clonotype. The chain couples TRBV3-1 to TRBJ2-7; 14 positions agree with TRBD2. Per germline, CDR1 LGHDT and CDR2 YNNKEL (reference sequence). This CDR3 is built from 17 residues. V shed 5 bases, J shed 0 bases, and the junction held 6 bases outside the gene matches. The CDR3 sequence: CASSFGLAGGLSYEQYF. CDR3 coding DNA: TGTGCCAGCAGCTTCGGACTAGCGGGGGGCCTCTCCTACGAGCAGTACTTC.

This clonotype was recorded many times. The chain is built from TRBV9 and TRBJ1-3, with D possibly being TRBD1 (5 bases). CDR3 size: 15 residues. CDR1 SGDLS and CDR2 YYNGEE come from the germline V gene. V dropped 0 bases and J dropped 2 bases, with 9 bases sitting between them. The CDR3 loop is CASSVDGTAGNTIYF. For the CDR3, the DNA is TGTGCCAGCAGCGTAGATGGGACCGCTGGAAACACCATATATTTT.

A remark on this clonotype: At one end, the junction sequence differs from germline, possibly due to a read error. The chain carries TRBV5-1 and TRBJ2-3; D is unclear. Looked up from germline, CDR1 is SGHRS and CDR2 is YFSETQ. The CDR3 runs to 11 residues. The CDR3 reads CASSLADTQSF. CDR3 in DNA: TGCGCCAGCAGCCTCGCAGATACGCAGTCTTTT.

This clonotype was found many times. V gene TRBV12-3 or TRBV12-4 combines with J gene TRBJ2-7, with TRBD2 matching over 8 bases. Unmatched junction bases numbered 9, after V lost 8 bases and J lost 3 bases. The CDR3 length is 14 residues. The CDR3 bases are TGTGCCAGCGGCCCGGGACTAGAAAGCTACGAGCAGTACTTC. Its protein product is CASGPGLESYEQYF.

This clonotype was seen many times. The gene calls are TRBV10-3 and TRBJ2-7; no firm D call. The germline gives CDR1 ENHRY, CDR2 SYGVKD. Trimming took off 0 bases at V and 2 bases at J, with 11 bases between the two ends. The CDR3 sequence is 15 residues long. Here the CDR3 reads CAISESLTPTYEQYF. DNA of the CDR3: TGTGCCATCAGTGAGTCGCTCACACCAACCTACGAGCAGTACTTC.

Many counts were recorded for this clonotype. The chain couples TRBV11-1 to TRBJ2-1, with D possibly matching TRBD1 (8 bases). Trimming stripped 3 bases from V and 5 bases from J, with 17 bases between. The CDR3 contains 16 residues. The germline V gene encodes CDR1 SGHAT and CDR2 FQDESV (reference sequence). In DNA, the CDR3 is TGTGCCAGCAGCTTGGAATCACAGGGGGGGCACAATGAGCAGTTCTTC. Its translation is CASSLESQGGHNEQFF.

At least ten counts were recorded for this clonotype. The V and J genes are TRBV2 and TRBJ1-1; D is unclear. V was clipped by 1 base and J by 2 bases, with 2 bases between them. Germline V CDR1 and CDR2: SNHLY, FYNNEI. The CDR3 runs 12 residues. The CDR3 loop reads CASSEGNTEAFF. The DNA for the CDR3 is TGTGCCAGCAGTGAAGGAAACACTGAAGCTTTCTTT.

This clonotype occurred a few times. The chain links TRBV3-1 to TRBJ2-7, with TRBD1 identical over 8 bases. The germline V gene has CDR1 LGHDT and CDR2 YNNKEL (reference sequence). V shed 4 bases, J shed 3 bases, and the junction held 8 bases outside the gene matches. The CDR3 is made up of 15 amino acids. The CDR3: CASSRGPGQDYEQYF. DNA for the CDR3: TGTGCCAGCAGCCGAGGACCGGGACAGGACTACGAGCAGTACTTC.

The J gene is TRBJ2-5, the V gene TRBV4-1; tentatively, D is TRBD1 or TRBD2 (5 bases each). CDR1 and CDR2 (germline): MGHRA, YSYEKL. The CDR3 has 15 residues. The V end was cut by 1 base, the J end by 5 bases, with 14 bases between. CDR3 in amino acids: CASSQVGRDAETQYF. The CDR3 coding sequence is TGCGCCAGCAGCCAAGTGGGCCGGGACGCGGAGACCCAGTACTTC.

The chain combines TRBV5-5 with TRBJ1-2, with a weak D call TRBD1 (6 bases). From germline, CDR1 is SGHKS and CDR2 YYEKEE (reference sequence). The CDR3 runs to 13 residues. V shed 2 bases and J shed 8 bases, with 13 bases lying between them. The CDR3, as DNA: TGTGCCAGCAGCTTCCGACAGGCGGGCGGCTACACCTTC. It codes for CASSFRQAGGYTF.

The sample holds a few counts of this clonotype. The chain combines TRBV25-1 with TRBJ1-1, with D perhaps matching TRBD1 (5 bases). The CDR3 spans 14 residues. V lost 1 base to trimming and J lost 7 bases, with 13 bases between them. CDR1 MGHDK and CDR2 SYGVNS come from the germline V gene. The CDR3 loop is CASSESLGVGEAFF. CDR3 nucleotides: TGTGCCAGCAGTGAATCGTTAGGGGTGGGTGAAGCTTTCTTT.

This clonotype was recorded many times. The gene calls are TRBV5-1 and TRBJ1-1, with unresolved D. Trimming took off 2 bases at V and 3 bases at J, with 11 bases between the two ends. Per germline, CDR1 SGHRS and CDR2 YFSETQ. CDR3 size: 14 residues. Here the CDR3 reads CASSFFGEDTEAFF. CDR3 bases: TGCGCCAGCAGCTTCTTTGGTGAGGACACTGAAGCTTTCTTT.

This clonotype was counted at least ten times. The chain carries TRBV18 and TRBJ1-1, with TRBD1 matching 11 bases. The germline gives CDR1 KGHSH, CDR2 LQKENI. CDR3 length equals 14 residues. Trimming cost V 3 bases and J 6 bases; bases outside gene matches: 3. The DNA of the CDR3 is TGTGCCAGCTCACCGGGACAGGGGGTCCCTGAAGCTTTCTTT. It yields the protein CASSPGQGVPEAFF.

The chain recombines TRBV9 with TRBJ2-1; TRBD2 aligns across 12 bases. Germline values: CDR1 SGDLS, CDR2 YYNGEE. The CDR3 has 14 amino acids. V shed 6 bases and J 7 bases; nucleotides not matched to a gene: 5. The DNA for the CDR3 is TGTGCCAGCACTTTGACTAGCGGGAGTAATGAGCAGTTCTTC. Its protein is CASTLTSGSNEQFF. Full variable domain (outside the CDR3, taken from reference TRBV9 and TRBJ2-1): DSGVTQTPKHLITATGQRVTLRCSPRSGDLSVYWYQQSLDQGLQFLIQYYNGEERAKGNILERFSAQQFPDLHSELNLSSLELGDSALYFCASTLTSGSNEQFFGPGTRLTVL.

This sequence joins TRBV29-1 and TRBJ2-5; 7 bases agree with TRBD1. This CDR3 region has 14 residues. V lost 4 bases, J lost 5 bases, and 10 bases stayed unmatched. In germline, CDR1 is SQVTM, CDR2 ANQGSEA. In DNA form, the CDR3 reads TGCAGCGTTGTGAATACAGGGGTCGGGGAGACCCAGTACTTC. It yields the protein CSVVNTGVGETQYF.

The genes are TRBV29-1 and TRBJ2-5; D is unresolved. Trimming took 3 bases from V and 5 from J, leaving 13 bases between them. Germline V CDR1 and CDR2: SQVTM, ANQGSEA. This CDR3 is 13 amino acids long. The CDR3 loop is CSVDSLGRETQYF. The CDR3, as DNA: TGCAGCGTTGATTCACTTGGGCGGGAGACCCAGTACTTC.

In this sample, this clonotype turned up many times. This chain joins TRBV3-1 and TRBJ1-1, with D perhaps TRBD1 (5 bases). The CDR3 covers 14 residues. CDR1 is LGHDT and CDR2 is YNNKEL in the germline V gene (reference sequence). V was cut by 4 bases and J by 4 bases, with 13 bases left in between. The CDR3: CASSPGDPSTEAFF. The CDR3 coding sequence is TGTGCCAGCAGCCCCGGGGACCCCAGCACTGAAGCTTTCTTT.